This T cell receptor beta chain was sequenced in a study of cytomegalovirus exposure and HLA in healthy donors. Germline lookup yields CDR1 LNHDA and CDR2 SQIVND (reference sequence). V shed 2 bases and J shed 8 bases, with 16 bases lying between them. The CDR3 length is 15 residues. PCR amplification relied on 60 Vbeta primers (plus 13 Jbeta primers). Source study methods: A later analysis counted approximately 88 million unique TCR beta chains, 9.5 million to 12 million shared. Assay used: immunoSEQ multiplex PCR; TCRdb lists only in-frame clones, some missing. Clone size and V and J calls were adopted from that table, with D and trimming inferred from the DNA. The top ten clones hold almost 8% of a sample with under 300,000 clones, 70% to 90% of them seen once.

This TCR came from a woman aged 60-75 years in good health and CMV-seropositive. This rearrangement joins TRBV19 to TRBJ2-1, with D hard to call. The specimen sequenced was PBMCs. This CDR3 is CASSIRQAFTHEQFF. CDR3 nucleotides: TGTGCCAGTAGTATACGTCAGGCCTTTACACATGAGCAGTTCTTC.